This entry lists 11 T cell receptor beta chains sequenced from one sample in a study of vaccination and CD4 T cells after COVID-19. Antigen specificity for these receptors is unknown. Treatment here: approximately 10-day PBMC culture with coronavirus spike peptide pools or control peptides (ViraFEST assay). With the Oncomine TCR Beta short-read assay, DNA from cultured CD4+ T cells was sequenced. TCRdb used MiXCR to reprocess the PCR reads, holding one entry per CDR3 protein. This table holds some 13,000 distinct CDR3 sequences, 55% to 65% found once. The specimen sequenced was CD4+ T cells from blood, cultured in vitro. Receptors were obtained from a human donor who had recovered from COVID-19.

The J gene is TRBJ2-7, the V gene TRBV20-1; weak D call: TRBD1 (6 bases). This CDR3 is built from 14 residues. Germline CDR1 reads DFQATT; CDR2 reads SNEGSKA (reference sequence). V lost 6 bases and J 2 bases, leaving 17 bases between the germline ends. The CDR3 is CSAPPRGGTYEQYF. The CDR3 DNA is TGCAGTGCCCCCCCCAGGGGTGGGACCTACGAGCAGTACTTC.

This clonotype was recorded a few times. V and J are TRBV20-1 and TRBJ2-1; 7 nucleotides line up with TRBD1. The CDR3 consists of 14 residues. V lost 6 bases to trimming and J lost 2 bases; unmatched junction nucleotides: 7. The germline CDR1 and CDR2 sequences are DFQATT and SNEGSKA (reference sequence). CDR3 loop: CSATQGVAYNEQFF. DNA for the CDR3: TGCAGTGCAACCCAGGGGGTGGCCTACAATGAGCAGTTCTTC.

This rearrangement joins TRBV20-1 to TRBJ2-1, with TRBD2 matching 8 bases. CDR3 size: 15 residues. Germline V gene data show CDR1 as DFQATT and CDR2 as SNEGSKA (reference sequence). Germline trimming cut 6 bases from V and 2 bases from J; bases unmatched to any gene: 9. CDR3: CSALTSGGPYNEQFF. The CDR3, as DNA: TGCAGTGCACTTACTAGCGGAGGGCCCTACAATGAGCAGTTCTTC.

J is TRBJ1-2 and V is TRBV2; D is unresolved. Germline-derived CDR1 and CDR2 are SNHLY and FYNNEI. This CDR3 contains 13 residues. Trimming left V 4 bases short and J 13 bases short, with 19 bases between. The CDR3 DNA reads TGTGCCAGCAGTGGTAAGGGTACTTTCGGCCTCACCTTC. Amino acids: CASSGKGTFGLTF.

This sequence joins TRBV20-1 and TRBJ2-3, with 7 bases identical to TRBD2. The germline CDR1 and CDR2 sequences are DFQATT and SNEGSKA (reference sequence). Trimming took 6 bases from V and 0 from J; bases not matched to a gene: 6. The CDR3 is 14 amino acids. DNA of the CDR3: TGCAGTGCCTCCATAGCGGGTAGCACAGATACGCAGTATTTT. Translating gives CSASIAGSTDTQYF.

The rearrangement joins TRBV12-3 or TRBV12-4 to TRBJ2-2; tentative D call: TRBD1 (8 bases). Deletions cut 5 bases from V and 4 bases from J, with 14 bases between. The CDR3 covers 15 residues. This chain's CDR3 is CASSITGGGTGELFF. Here the CDR3 DNA reads TGTGCCAGCAGTATTACAGGGGGGGGCACCGGGGAGCTGTTTTTT.

Only one count was recorded for this clonotype. This sequence joins TRBV7-8 and TRBJ1-5; 12 bases are shared with TRBD1. From germline, CDR1 is SGHVS and CDR2 FQNEAQ. There are 16 residues in the CDR3. The junction had 7 bases not matched to a gene; V was cut back by 4 bases and J by 6 bases. The CDR3 bases are TGTGCCAGCAGCTCTGGCGGGACAGGGGGCCGTCAGCCCCAGCATTTT. Translated, it gives CASSSGGTGGRQPQHF.

The chain employs TRBV11-2 and TRBJ2-1, with 11 bases matching TRBD1. This CDR3 has 15 amino acids. Unmatched junction bases numbered 8, after V lost 5 bases and J lost 8 bases. Looked up from germline, CDR1 is SGHAT and CDR2 is FQNNGV. The CDR3 loop reads CASSLRTGGSYEQFF. CDR3 coding DNA: TGTGCCAGCAGCCTCCGGACAGGGGGCAGCTATGAGCAGTTCTTC. Full variable domain (remainder filled in from reference TRBV11-2 and TRBJ2-1): EAGVAQSPRYKIIEKRQSVAFWCNPISGHATLYWYQQILGQGPKLLIQFQNNGVVDDSQLPKDRFSAERLKGVDSTLKIQPAKLEDSAVYLCASSLRTGGSYEQFFGPGTRLTVL.

V and J are TRBV4-3 and TRBJ2-1; D gene ambiguous. The CDR3 loop spans 14 amino acids. The V end was cut by 0 bases, the J end by 6 bases, with 9 bases between. The germline V gene has CDR1 LGHNA and CDR2 YSLEER. The CDR3 sequence is CASSQDVGGNEQFF. As DNA, the CDR3 is TGCGCCAGCAGCCAAGATGTAGGTGGCAATGAGCAGTTCTTC.

This chain joins TRBV19 and TRBJ1-2; D perhaps matches TRBD1 (6 bases). Trimming removed 7 bases at V and 4 bases at J, with 10 bases between. This CDR3 has 12 amino acids. Looked up from germline, CDR1 is LNHDA and CDR2 is SQIVND (reference sequence). CDR3 sequence: CASTPDSYGYTF. The CDR3 nucleotides read TGTGCCAGTACCCCGGACAGCTATGGCTACACCTTC.

J is TRBJ1-3 and V is TRBV7-9; D is ambiguous. V was pared by 2 bases and J by 1 base, with 9 bases between. CDR3 length: 15 residues. CDR1 is SEHNR, CDR2 FQNEAQ, per germline (reference sequence). The CDR3 bases are TGTGCCAGCAGCTTAAGGGCAGAGTCTGGAAACACCATATATTTT. This translates into CASSLRAESGNTIYF.